This T cell receptor (beta chain) was observed in a study of CD8 T cells in Susac syndrome. RNA was extracted with the RNeasy kit, and a quantity of roughly 0.5 to 1 ug was reverse transcribed using random hexamers. TCRdb redid the calling of the immunoSEQ multiplex PCR reads with MiXCR, one entry per CDR3 protein. The sample includes about 94,000 distinct CDR3 sequences, over 90% seen only once; the top ten take 0.3%. V was cut by 6 bases and J by 0 bases, with 6 bases left in between. Germline V gene lookup returns CDR1 DFQATT and CDR2 SNEGSKA (reference sequence). CDR3 length equals 12 residues. Source material: CD4+ T cells from PBMCs. The sequence came from a human donor with Susac syndrome. This sequence joins TRBV20-1 and TRBJ2-4, with D possibly being TRBD1 (5 bases). DNA of the CDR3: TGCAGTGCGGGGCTAGCCAAAAACATTCAGTACTTC. It yields the protein CSAGLAKNIQYF.